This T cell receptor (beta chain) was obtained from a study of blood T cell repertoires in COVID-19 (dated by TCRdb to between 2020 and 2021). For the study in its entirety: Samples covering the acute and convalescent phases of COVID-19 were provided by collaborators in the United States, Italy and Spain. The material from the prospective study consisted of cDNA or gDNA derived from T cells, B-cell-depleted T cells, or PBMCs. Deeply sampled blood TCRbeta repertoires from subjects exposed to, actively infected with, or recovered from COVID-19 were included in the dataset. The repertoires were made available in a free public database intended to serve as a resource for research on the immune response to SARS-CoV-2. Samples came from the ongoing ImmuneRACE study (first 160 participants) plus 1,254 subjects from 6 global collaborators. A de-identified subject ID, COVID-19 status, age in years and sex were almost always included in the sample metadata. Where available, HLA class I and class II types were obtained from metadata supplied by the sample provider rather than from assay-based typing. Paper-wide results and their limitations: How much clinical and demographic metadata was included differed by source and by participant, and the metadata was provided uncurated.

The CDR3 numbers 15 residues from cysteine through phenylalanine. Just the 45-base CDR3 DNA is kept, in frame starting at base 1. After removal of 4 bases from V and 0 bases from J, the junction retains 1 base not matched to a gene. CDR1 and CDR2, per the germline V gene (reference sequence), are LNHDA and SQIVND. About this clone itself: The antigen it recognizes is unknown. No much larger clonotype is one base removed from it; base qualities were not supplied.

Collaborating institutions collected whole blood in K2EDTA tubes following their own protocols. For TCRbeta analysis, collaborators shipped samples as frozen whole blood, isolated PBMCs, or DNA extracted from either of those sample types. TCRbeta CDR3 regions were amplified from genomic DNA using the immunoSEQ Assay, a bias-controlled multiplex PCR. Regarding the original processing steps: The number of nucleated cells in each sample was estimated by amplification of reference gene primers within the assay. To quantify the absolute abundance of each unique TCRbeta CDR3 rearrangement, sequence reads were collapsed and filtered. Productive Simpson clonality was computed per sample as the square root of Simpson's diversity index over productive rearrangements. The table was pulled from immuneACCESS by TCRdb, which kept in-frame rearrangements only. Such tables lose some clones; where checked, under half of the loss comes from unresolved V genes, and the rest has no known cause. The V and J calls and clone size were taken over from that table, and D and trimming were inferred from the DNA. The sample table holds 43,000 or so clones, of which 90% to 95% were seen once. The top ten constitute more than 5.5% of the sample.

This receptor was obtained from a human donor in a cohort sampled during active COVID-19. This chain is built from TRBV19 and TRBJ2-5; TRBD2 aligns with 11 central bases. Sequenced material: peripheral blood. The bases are TGTGCCAGTAGTAGACTAGCGGGGTACCAAGAGACCCAGTACTTC. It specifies CASSRLAGYQETQYF.